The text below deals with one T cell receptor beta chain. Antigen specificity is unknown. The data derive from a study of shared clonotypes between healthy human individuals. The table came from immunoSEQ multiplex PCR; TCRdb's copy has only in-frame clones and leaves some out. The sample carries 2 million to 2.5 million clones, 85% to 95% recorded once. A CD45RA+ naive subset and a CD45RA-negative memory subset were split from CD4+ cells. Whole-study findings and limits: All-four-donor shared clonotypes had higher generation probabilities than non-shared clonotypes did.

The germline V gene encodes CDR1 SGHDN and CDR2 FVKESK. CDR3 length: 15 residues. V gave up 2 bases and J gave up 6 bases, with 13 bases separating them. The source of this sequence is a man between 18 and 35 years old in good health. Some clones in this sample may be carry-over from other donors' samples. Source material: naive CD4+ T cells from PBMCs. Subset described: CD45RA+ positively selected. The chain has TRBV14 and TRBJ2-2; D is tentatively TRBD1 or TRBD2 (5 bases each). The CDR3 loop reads CASSQRTLGAGELFF. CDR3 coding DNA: TGTGCCAGCAGCCAAAGGACATTGGGGGCCGGGGAGCTGTTTTTT.